This T cell receptor beta chain emerged from a study of T cell responses to AZD1222 COVID-19 vaccine. Trimming pared 3 bases from V and 0 bases from J, leaving 12 bases between. The CDR3 consists of 15 residues. TCRdb's table, derived via immunoSEQ multiplex PCR, lists solely in-frame clones and lacks some. The sample lists 90,000 to 150,000 clones, 90% occurring once. About this clone itself: What it binds is unknown.

Study findings and constraints: There were mostly white British donors and more females than males, and clonal diversity was possibly underestimated. The study reported that nearly half of spike-specific TCRs target unmutated variant regions.

This chain uses TRBV5-7 with TRBJ1-1; unclear D gene. TRBV5-7 is reported as an ORF; its role is uncertain. The receptor was isolated from an adult who received the MenACWY meningococcal vaccine as a control. The sample in question was peripheral blood, obtained 28 days after the second dose of the MenACWY control vaccine. The CDR3 here is CASSWRVHMNTEAFF. CDR3 DNA sequence: TGTGCCAGCAGCTGGAGGGTTCATATGAACACTGAAGCTTTCTTT.